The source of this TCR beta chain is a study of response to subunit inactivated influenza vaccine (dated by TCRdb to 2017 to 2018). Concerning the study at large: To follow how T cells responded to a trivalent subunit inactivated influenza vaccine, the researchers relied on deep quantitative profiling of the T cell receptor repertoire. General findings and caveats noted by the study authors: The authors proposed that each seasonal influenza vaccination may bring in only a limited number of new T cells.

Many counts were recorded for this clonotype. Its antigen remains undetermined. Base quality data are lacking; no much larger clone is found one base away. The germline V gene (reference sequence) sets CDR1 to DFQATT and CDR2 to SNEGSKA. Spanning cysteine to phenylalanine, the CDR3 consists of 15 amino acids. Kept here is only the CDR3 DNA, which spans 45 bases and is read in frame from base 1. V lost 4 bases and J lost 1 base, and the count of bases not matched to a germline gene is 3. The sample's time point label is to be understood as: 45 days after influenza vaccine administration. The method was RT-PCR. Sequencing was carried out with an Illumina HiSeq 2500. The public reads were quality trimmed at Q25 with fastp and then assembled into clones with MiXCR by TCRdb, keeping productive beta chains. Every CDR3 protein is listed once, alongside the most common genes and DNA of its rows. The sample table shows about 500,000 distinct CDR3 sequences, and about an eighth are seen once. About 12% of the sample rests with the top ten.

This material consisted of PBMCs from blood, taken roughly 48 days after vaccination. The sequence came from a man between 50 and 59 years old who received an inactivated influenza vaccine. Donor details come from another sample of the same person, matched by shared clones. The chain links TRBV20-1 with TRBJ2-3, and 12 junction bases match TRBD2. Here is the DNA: TGCAGTGCTACTAGCGGGAGGGAAGGCACAGATACGCAGTATTTT. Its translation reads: CSATSGREGTDTQYF.